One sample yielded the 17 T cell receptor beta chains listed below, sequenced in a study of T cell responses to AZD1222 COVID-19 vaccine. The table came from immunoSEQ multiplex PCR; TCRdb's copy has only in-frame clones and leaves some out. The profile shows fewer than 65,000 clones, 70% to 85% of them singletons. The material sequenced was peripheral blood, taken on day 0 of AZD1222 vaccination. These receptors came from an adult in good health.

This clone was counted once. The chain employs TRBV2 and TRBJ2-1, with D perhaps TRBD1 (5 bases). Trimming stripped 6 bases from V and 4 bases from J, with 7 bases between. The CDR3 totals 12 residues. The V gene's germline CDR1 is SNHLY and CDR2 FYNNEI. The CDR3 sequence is CASRQEYNEQFF. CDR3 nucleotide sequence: TGTGCCAGCAGACAGGAATACAATGAGCAGTTCTTC.

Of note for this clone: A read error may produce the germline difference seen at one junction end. CDR3 coding DNA: TGTGCCAGCTCGCCACAGGGGCGTGAAGGCTACACCTTC. Protein sequence: CASSPQGREGYTF. The genes are TRBV18 and TRBJ1-2; 7 bases map to TRBD1. The CDR3 consists of 13 residues. The germline CDR1 and CDR2 sequences are KGHSH and LQKENI. Drawing the rest from reference TRBV18 and TRBJ1-2, the complete variable domain is NAGVMQNPRHLVRRRGQEARLRCSPMKGHSHVYWYRQLPEEGLKFMVYLQKENIIDESGMPKERFSAEFPKEGPSILRIQQVVRGDSAAYFCASSPQGREGYTFGSGTRLTVV.

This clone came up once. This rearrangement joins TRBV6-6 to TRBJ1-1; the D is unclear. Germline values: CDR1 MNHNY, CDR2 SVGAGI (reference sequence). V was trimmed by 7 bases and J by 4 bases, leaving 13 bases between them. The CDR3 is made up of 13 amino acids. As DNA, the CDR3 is TGTGCCAGCATCCCGGGAGAGTTCACTGAAGCTTTCTTT. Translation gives CASIPGEFTEAFF.

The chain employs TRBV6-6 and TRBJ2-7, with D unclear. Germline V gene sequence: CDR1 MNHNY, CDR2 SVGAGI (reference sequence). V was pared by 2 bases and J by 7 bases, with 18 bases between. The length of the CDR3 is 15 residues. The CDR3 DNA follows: TGTGCCAGCAGTTACGTTGAGACATCCTTCGGGGAGCAGTACTTC. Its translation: CASSYVETSFGEQYF.

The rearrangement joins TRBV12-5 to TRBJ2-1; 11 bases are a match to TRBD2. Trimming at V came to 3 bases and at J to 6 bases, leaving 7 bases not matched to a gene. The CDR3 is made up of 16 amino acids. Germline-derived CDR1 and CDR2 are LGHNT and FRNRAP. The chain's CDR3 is CASGFSTGTSGNEQFF. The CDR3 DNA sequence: TGTGCTAGTGGTTTCTCAACCGGGACTAGCGGCAATGAGCAGTTCTTC.

The CDR3 loop reads CASSQKLGTAYSPLHF. CDR3 bases: TGCGCCAGCAGCCAAAAATTAGGGACAGCCTATTCACCCCTCCACTTT. The V gene is TRBV4-1, the J gene TRBJ1-6, with 7 bases aligning to TRBD1. This CDR3 is 16 amino acids long. V shed 2 bases, J shed 8 bases, and the junction held 9 bases outside the gene matches. The germline V gene encodes CDR1 MGHRA and CDR2 YSYEKL.

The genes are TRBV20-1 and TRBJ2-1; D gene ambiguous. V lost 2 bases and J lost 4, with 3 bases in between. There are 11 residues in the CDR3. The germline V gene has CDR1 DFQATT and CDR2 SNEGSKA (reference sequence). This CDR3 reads CSARKYNEQFF. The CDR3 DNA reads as TGCAGTGCTAGAAAATACAATGAGCAGTTCTTC.

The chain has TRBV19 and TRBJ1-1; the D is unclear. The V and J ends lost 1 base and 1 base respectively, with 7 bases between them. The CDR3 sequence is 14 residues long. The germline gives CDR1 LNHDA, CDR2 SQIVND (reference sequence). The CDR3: CASSIGGRNTEAFF. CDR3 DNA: TGTGCCAGTAGTATAGGAGGACGGAACACTGAAGCTTTCTTT.

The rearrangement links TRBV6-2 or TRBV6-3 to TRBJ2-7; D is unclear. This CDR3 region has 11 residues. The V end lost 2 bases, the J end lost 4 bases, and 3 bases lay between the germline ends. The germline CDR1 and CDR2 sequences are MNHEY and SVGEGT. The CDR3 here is CASSYRYEQYV. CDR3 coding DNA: TGTGCCAGCAGTTACAGGTACGAGCAGTACGTC.

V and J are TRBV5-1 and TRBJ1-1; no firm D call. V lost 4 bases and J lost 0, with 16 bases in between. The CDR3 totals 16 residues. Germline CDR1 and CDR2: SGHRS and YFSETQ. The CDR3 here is CASSPTRDWMNTEAFF. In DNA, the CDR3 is TGCGCCAGCAGCCCTACCCGGGATTGGATGAACACTGAAGCTTTCTTT.

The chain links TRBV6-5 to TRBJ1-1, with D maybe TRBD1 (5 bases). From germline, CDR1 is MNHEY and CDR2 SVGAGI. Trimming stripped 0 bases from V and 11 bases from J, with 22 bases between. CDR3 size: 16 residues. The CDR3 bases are TGTGCCAGCAGTTACTCGGCCACAGGAGGATGGGGCGGCGCTTTCTTT. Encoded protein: CASSYSATGGWGGAFF.

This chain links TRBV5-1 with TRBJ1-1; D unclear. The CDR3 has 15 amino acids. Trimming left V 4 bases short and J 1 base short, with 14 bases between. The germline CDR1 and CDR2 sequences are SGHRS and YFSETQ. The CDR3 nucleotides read TGCGCCAGCAGCCCCCGCGAGGGAGGGAACACTGAAGCTTTCTTT. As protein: CASSPREGGNTEAFF.

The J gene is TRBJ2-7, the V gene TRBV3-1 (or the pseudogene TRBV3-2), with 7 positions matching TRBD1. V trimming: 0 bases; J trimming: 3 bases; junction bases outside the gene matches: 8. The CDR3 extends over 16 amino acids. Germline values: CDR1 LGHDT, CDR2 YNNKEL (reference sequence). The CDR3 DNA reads TGTGCCAGCAGCCAAGAGGAGATCGCAGGGGGCTACGAGCAGTACTTC. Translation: CASSQEEIAGGYEQYF.

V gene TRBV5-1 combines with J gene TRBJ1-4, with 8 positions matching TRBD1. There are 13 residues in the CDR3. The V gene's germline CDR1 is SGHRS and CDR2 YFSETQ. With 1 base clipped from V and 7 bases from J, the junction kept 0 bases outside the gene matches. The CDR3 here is CASSLQGAEKLFF. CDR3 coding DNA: TGCGCCAGCAGCTTGCAGGGGGCTGAAAAACTGTTTTTT. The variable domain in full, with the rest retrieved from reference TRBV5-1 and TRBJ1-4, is KAGVTQTPRYLIKTRGQQVTLSCSPISGHRSVSWYQQTPGQGLQFLFEYFSETQRNKGNFPGRFSGRQFSNSRSEMNVSTLELGDSALYLCASSLQGAEKLFFGSGTQLSVL.

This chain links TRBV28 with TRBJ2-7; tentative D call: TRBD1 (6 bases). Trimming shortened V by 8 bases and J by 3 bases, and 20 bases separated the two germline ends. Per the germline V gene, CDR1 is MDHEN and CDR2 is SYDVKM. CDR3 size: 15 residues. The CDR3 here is CASGDIQRGSYEQYF. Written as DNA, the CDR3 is TGTGCCAGCGGGGACATTCAACGTGGGAGCTACGAGCAGTACTTC.

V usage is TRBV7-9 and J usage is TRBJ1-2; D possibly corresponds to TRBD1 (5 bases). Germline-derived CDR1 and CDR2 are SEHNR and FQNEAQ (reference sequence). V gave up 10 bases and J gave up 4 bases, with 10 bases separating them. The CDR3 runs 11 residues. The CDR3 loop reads CAITGLYGYTF. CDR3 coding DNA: TGTGCCATCACAGGTCTCTATGGCTACACCTTC.

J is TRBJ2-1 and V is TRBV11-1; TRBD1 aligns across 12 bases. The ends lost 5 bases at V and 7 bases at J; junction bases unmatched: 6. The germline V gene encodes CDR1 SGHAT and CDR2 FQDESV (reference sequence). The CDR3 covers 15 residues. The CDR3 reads CASSRDRGRPNEQFF. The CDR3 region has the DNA TGTGCCAGCAGCCGGGACAGGGGGCGCCCGAATGAGCAGTTCTTC.